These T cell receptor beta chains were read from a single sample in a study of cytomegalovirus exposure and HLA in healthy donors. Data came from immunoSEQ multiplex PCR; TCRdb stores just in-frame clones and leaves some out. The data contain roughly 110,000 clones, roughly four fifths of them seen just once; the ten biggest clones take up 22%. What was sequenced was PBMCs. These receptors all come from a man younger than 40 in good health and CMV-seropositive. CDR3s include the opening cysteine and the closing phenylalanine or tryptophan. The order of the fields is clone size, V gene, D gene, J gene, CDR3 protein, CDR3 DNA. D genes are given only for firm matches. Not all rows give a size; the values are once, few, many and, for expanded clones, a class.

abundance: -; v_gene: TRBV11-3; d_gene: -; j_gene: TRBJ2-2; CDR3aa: CASSPRVGGELFF; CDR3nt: TGTGCCAGCAGCCCCCGGGTTGGCGGGGAGCTGTTTTTT
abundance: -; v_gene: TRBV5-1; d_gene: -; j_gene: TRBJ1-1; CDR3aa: CASSSRQSMNTEAFF; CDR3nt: TGCGCCAGCAGCTCCAGACAGAGCATGAACACTGAAGCTTTCTTT
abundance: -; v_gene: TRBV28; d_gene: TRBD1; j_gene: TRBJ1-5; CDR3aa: CASSLRDRTVRHF; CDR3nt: TGTGCCAGCAGTTTACGGGACAGGACCGTCCGGCATTTT
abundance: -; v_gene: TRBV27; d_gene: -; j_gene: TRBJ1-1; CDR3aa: CASSLVIDPNTEAFF; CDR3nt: TGTGCCAGCAGCTTGGTAATAGATCCGAACACTGAAGCTTTCTTT
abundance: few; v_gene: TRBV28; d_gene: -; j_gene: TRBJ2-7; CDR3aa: CASRGDNYEQYF; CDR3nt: TGTGCCAGCAGAGGGGACAATTACGAGCAGTACTTC
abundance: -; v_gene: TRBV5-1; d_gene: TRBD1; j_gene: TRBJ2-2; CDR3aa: CASRPGTGLTGELFF; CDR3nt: TGCGCCAGCAGGCCCGGGACAGGGTTAACCGGGGAGCTGTTTTTT
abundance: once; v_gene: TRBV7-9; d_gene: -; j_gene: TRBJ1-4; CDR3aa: CASSSFRTAYSTNEKLFF; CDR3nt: TGTGCCAGCAGCTCCTTTCGGACAGCATACTCAACTAATGAAAAACTGTTTTTT
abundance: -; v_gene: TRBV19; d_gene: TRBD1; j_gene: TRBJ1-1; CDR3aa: CASSKTPGQIMNTEAFF; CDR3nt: TGTGCCAGTAGTAAAACACCGGGACAGATCATGAACACTGAAGCTTTCTTT
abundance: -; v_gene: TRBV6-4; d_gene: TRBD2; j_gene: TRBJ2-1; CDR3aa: CASSDDGGGNEQFF; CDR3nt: TGTGCCAGCAGTGACGACGGGGGAGGGAATGAGCAGTTCTTC
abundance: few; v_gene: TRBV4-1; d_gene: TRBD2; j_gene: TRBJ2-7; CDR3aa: CASSRLLAGTQYEQYF; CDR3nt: TGCGCCAGCAGCCGACTACTAGCGGGGACCCAATACGAGCAGTACTTC
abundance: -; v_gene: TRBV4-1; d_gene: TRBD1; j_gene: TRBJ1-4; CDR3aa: CASSHPYRQGEEKLFF; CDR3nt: TGCGCCAGCAGCCATCCTTACCGACAGGGCGAAGAAAAACTGTTTTTT
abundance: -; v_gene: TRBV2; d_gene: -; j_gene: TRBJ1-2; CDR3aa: CASTAEGWHGYTF; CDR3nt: TGTGCCAGCACTGCCGAGGGCTGGCATGGCTACACCTTC
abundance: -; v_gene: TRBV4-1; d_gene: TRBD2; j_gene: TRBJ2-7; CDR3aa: CASSPLGEGNYEQYF; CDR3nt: TGCGCCAGCAGCCCCCTTGGGGAGGGGAACTACGAGCAGTACTTC
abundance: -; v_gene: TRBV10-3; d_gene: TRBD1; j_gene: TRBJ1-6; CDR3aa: CAISEWTGSSYNSPLHF; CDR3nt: TGTGCCATCAGCGAATGGACAGGGAGCTCCTATAATTCACCCCTCCACTTT
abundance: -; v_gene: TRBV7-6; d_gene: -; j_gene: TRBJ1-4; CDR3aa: CASSPGNEKLFF; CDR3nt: TGTGCCAGCAGCCCGGGGAATGAAAAACTGTTTTTT
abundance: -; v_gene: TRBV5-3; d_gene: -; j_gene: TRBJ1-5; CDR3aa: CARSLARLMFNQPQHF; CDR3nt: TGTGCCAGAAGCTTGGCACGACTTATGTTCAATCAGCCCCAGCATTTT
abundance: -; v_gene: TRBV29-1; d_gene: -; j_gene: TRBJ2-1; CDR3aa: CSVGLRLVRGEQFF; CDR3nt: TGCAGCGTTGGCCTCCGGCTAGTCCGCGGTGAGCAGTTCTTC
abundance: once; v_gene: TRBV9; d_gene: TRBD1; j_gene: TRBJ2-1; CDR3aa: CASSAINRGPNNEQFF; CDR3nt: TGTGCCAGCAGCGCTATCAACAGGGGGCCCAACAATGAGCAGTTCTTC
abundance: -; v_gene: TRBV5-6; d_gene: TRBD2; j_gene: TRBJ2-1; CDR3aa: CASSPVRAGVGEQFF; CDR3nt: TGTGCCAGCAGCCCGGTTCGAGCGGGAGTGGGGGAGCAGTTCTTC
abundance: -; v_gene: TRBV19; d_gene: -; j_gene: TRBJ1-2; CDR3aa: CASLSDSPYGYTF; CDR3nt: TGTGCCAGTCTCTCTGACAGCCCCTATGGCTACACCTTC
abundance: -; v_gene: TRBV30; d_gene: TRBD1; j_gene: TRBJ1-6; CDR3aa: CAWSDPQGGGNSPLHF; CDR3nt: TGTGCCTGGAGTGACCCACAGGGGGGAGGGAATTCACCCCTCCACTTT
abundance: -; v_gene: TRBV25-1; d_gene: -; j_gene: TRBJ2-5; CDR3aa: CASSSTARYQETQYF; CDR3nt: TGTGCCAGCAGTAGTACAGCAAGGTACCAAGAGACCCAGTACTTC
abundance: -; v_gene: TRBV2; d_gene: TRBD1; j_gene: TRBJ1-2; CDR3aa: CASSYRDRAFGGYTF; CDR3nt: TGTGCCAGCAGCTACAGGGACAGGGCTTTCGGCGGCTACACCTTC
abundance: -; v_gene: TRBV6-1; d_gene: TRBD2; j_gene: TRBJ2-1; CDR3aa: CASSGLAAYNEQFF; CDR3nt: TGTGCCAGCAGCGGACTAGCGGCATACAATGAGCAGTTCTTC
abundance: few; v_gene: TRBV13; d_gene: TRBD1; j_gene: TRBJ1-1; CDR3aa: CASSFYLGDREFLGAFF; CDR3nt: TGTGCCAGCAGCTTTTATCTGGGAGACAGGGAATTTTTAGGCGCTTTCTTT
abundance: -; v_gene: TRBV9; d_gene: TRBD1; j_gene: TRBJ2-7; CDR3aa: CASSLGQGEADEQYF; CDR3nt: TGTGCCAGCAGCTTGGGACAGGGGGAGGCGGACGAGCAGTACTTC
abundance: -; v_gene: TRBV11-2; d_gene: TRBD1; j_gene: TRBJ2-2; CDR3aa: CASSRDRRDTGELFF; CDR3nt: TGTGCCAGCAGCAGGGACAGGAGGGACACCGGGGAGCTGTTTTTT
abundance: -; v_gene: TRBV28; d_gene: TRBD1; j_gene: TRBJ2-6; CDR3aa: CASSLQGAWSSGANVLTF; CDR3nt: TGTGCCAGCAGCCTACAGGGGGCTTGGAGCTCTGGGGCCAACGTCCTGACTTTC
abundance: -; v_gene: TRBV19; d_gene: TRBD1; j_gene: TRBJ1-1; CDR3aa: CASSQTGQGTEAFF; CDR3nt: TGTGCCAGTAGCCAGACAGGGCAGGGTACTGAAGCTTTCTTT
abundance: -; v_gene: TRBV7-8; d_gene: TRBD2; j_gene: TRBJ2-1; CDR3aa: CASSKTSGLYNEQFF; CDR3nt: TGTGCCAGCAGCAAGACTAGCGGGCTCTACAATGAGCAGTTCTTC
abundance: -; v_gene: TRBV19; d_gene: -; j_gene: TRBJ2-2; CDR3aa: CASSLRGFTGELFF; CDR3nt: TGTGCCAGTAGCCTCCGGGGGTTCACCGGGGAGCTGTTTTTT
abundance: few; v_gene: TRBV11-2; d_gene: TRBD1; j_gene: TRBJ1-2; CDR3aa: CASSLGRDRIYGYTF; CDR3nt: TGTGCCAGCAGCTTAGGTCGGGACAGGATCTATGGCTACACCTTC
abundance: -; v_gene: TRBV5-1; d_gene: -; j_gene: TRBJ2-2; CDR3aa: CASSFQGLSSTGELFF; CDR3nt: TGCGCCAGCAGCTTCCAGGGGCTAAGCAGCACCGGGGAGCTGTTTTTT
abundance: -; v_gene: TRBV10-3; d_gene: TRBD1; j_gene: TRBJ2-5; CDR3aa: CAISASALDRGETQYF; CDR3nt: TGTGCCATCAGTGCGAGCGCCCTGGACAGGGGGGAGACCCAGTACTTC
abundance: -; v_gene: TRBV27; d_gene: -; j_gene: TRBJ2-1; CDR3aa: CASSLSGRLYNEQFF; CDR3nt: TGTGCCAGCAGTTTATCGGGGAGGTTATACAATGAGCAGTTCTTC
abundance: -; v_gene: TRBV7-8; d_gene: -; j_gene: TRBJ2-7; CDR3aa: CASSAEQGREQYF; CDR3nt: TGTGCCAGCAGCGCAGAACAGGGGAGGGAGCAGTACTTC
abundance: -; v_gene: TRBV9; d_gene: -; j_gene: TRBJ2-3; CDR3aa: CASSVTGYTQYF; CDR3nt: TGTGCCAGCAGCGTAACGGGATATACGCAGTATTTT
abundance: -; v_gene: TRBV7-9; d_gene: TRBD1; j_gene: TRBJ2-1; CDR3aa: CSSSVGTGGYNEQFF; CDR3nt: TGTTCCAGCAGCGTCGGGACAGGGGGATACAATGAGCAGTTCTTC
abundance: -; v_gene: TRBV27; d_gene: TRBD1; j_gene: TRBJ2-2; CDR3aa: CASSLFPGQGNTGELFF; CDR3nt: TGTGCCAGCAGTTTATTTCCGGGACAGGGGAACACCGGGGAGCTGTTTTTT
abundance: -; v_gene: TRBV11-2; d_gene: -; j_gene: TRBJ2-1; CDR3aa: CASSRPRTAHNEQFF; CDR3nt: TGTGCCAGCAGCCGTCCCCGGACTGCTCACAATGAGCAGTTCTTC
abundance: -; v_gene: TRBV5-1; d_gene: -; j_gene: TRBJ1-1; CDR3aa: CASSLAGGQRNTEAFF; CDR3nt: TGCGCCAGCAGCTTGGCGGGGGGGCAGAGGAACACTGAAGCTTTCTTT
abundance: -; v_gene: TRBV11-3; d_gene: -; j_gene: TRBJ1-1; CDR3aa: CASSLDRLREAFF; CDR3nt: TGTGCCAGCAGCTTGGACAGACTCCGGGAAGCTTTCTTT
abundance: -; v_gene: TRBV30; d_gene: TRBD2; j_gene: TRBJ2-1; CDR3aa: CAWRDRLAGKGNEQFF; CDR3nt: TGTGCCTGGAGGGATAGGCTAGCGGGAAAAGGGAATGAGCAGTTCTTC